This T cell receptor (beta chain) was retrieved from a study of T cell changes during pregnancy in multiple sclerosis. Profiled with immunoSEQ multiplex PCR; TCRdb holds only in-frame clones, not every one. Of more than 65,000 clones detected, about 92% appear once; the ten largest clones hold about 0.22%. Germline CDR1 WSHSY, CDR2 SAAADI. J gave up 6 bases and V 4 bases, and 8 bases lay outside the gene matches. The CDR3 extends over 15 amino acids. The sequencing here drew on CD4+ T cells from peripheral blood mononuclear cells, taken before pregnancy. The V call is TRBV10-2, the J call TRBJ2-2; 7 bases line up with TRBD2. This clonotype was obtained from a female donor with multiple sclerosis, enrolled in a pregnancy study. CDR3 nucleotides: TGCGCCAGCAGTGTATTGGGGGGGAGATCCGGGGAGCTGTTTTTT. It specifies CASSVLGGRSGELFF.